This TCR beta chain came from a study of CD4+ T cells in melanoma. This clone was detected a few times. Clones were read by immunoSEQ multiplex PCR, and TCRdb kept only the in-frame ones, dropping some. The data show 9,500 to 12,000 clones, approximately 67% seen once. From germline, CDR1 is SGHRS and CDR2 YFSETQ. V lost 2 bases, J lost 5 bases, and 10 bases lay in between. The CDR3 consists of 14 residues. Material: cells from a culture (not recorded whether cultured in vitro). The receptor was derived from a human donor with melanoma. V is TRBV5-1 and J is TRBJ2-2; D is possibly TRBD1 (6 bases). The CDR3 is CASSLGGFTGELFF. In DNA form, the CDR3 reads TGCGCCAGCAGCTTAGGGGGTTTTACCGGGGAGCTGTTTTTT.